This TCR beta chain was sequenced for a study of T cell responses to AZD1222 COVID-19 vaccine. The study's findings and limits: Most donors were white British and more were female, and clonal diversity was possibly underestimated. The span of vaccine-associated CD4 TCRs extended across spike, with dominance at 160-218 and 743-854.

For this clone: Its antigen is currently unknown.

J was trimmed by 0 bases and V by 0 bases; bases with no gene match: 5. This CDR3 has 17 amino acids. CDR1 is SGHRS, CDR2 YFSETQ, per germline. The protocol was immunoSEQ multiplex PCR, while the TCRdb copy is restricted to in-frame clones and leaves out a portion. The table lists 100,000 to 120,000 clones, around 80% of them singletons. This rearrangement joins TRBV5-1 to TRBJ1-3, with TRBD1 matching 8 bases. The specimen was peripheral blood, collected on day 0 of AZD1222 vaccination. The clonotype comes from an adult in good health. The CDR3 region has the DNA TGCGCCAGCAGCTTGGGTGGGACAGGAGGCTCTGGAAACACCATATATTTT. Encoded protein: CASSLGGTGGSGNTIYF.